This TCR beta chain came from a study of read filtering for tumor transcriptome and immune sequencing. Across the study: After DNase treatment, RNA was made into whole-transcriptome libraries. Study-level results: Single-read clonotypes: about 81.9% of IR-seq clonotypes (approximately 3.7% of reads), more than 70% of RNA-seq clonotypes (around 48% of reads).

This clonotype was found many times. No antigen is known for it. From about 400 ng of RNA, a library with molecular barcoded alpha/delta and beta/gamma adaptors was made. TCRdb re-called the reads with MiXCR, one entry per CDR3 protein. The sample has about 130,000 distinct CDR3 sequences, about 13% seen once. Bone marrow was sampled from every patient at the time of active disease. V lost 4 bases and J 2 bases, leaving 5 bases between the germline ends. This CDR3 contains 11 residues. Germline V lookup: CDR1 DFQATT, CDR2 SNEGSKA (reference sequence). The sequenced sample consisted of a population of CD138-negative cells sorted from bone marrow. The chain recombines TRBV20-1 with TRBJ2-5; no reliable D call. The TCR comes from a donor at least 40 years old with multiple myeloma. The CDR3 region is CSAKRQETQYF. The CDR3 DNA sequence: TGCAGTGCTAAACGGCAAGAGACCCAGTACTTC.